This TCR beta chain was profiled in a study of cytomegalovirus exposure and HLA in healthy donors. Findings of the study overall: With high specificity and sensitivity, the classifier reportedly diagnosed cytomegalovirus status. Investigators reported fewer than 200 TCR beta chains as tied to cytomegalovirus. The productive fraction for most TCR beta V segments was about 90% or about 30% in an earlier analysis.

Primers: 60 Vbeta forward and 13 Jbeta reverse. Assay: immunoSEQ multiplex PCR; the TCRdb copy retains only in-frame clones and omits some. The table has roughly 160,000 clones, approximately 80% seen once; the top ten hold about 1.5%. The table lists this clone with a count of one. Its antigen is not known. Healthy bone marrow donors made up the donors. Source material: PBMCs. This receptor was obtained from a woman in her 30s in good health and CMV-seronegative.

The CDR3 DNA sequence: TGTGCCAGCAGTTTTACTAGTCCCTCAGAGACCCAGTACTTC. It specifies CASSFTSPSETQYF. The chain recombines TRBV27 with TRBJ2-5; the D gene is possibly TRBD2 (5 bases). Deletions cut 3 bases from V and 4 bases from J, with 12 bases between. The germline gives CDR1 MNHEY, CDR2 SMNVEV (reference sequence). The CDR3 extends over 14 amino acids.